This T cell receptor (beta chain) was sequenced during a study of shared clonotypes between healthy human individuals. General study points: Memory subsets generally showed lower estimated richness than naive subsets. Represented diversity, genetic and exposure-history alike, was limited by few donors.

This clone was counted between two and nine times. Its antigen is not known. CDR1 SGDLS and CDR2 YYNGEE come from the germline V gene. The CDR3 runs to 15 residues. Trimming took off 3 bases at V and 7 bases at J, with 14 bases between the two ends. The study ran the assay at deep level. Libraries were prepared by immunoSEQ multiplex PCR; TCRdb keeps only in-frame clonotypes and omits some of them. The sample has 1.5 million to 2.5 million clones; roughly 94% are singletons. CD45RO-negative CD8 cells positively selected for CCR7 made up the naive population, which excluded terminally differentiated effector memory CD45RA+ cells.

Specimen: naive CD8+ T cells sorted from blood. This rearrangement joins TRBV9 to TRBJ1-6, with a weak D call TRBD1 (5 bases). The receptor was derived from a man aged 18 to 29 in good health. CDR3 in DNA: TGTGCCAGCAGCGGACGGACACCTGAGAATTCACCCCTCCACTTT. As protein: CASSGRTPENSPLHF.